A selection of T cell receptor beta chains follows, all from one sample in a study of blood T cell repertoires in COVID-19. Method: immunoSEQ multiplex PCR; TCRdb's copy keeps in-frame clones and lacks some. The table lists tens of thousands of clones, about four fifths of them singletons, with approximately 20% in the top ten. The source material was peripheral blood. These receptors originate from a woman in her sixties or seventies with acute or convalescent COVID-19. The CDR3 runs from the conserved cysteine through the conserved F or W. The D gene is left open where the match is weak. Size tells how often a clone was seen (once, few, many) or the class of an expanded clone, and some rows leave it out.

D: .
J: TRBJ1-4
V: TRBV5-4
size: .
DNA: TGTGCCAGCAGCTTAGGGGGAGCGACTAATGAAAAACTGTTTTTT
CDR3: CASSLGGATNEKLFF

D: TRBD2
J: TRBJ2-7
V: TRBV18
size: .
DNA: TGTGCCAGCTCCCCCGGGACTAGCCACAACGAGCAGTACTTC
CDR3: CASSPGTSHNEQYF

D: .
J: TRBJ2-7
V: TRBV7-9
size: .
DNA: TGTGCCAGCAGCCGGACAGCCTTAGGGTACGAGCAGTACTTC
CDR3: CASSRTALGYEQYF

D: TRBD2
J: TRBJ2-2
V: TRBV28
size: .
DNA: TGTGCCACCATGGGACTAGCGGGGTTCACCGGGGAGCTGTTTTTT
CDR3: CATMGLAGFTGELFF

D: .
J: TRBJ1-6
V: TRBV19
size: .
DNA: TGTGCCAGTAGCACAGTCCAGGGTAGGGGGAATTCACCCCTCCACTTT
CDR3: CASSTVQGRGNSPLHF

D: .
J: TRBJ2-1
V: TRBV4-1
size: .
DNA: TGCGCCAGCAGCCAAGGGGGAACTAGTTATGAGCAGTTCTTC
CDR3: CASSQGGTSYEQFF

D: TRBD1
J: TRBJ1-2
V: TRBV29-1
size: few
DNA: TGCAGCGTTGTAGGCGGGGGACAGGGGAAGGGTAACTATGGCTACACCTTC
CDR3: CSVVGGGQGKGNYGYTF

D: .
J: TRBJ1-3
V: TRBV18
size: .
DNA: TGTGCCAGCTCACCACTTCGGGGGGGAAGAAGAAACACCATATATTTT
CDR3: CASSPLRGGRRNTIYF

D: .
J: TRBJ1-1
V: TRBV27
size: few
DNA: TGTGCCAGCAGTTCCTCGGGGGGAAACACTGAAGCTTTCTTT
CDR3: CASSSSGGNTEAFF

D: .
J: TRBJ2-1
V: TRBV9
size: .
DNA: TGTGCCAGCAGCGTAGCCGGGACTGGGTCTTACAATGAGCAGTTCTTC
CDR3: CASSVAGTGSYNEQFF

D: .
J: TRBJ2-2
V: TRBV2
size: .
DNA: TGTGCCAGCAGTGAAGGGACAGCCTTCGGGGAGCTGTTTTTT
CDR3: CASSEGTAFGELFF

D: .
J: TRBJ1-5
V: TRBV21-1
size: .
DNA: TGTGCCAGCAGCTCTTACAGCCGGCCCCAGCATTTT
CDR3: CASSSYSRPQHF

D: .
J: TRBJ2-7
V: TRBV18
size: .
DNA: TGTGCCAGCTCACCACCCTCAGGACTCACCTACGAGCAGTACTTC
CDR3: CASSPPSGLTYEQYF

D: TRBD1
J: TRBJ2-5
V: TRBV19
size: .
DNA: TGTGCCAGTAGTCCGACAGGGGGGCTTCGACGAGAGACCCAGTACTTC
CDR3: CASSPTGGLRRETQYF

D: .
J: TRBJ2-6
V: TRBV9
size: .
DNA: TGTGCCAGCAGCGGCGGACTCAGCTACTCTGGGGCCAACGTCCTGACTTTC
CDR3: CASSGGLSYSGANVLTF

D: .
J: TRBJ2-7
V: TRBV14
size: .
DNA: TGTGCCAGCAGCCCGGGGTTCAGCTCCTACGAGCAGTACTTC
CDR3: CASSPGFSSYEQYF

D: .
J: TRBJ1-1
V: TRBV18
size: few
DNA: TGTGCCAGCTCGCCTTCAAGAGGGTCGAACACTGAAGCTTTCTTT
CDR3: CASSPSRGSNTEAFF

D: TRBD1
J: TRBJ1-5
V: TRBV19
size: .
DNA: TGTGCCAGTACCGGGACAGGGGGCGATCAGCCCCAGCATTTT
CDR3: CASTGTGGDQPQHF

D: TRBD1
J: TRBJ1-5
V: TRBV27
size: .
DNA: TGTGCCAGCAGTTTTAAAGGGGGCGGGCAGCCCCAGCATTTT
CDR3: CASSFKGGGQPQHF

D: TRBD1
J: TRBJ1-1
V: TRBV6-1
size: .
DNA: TGTGCCAGCAGTGAACTGGGACAGGTGAACACTGAAGCTTTCTTT
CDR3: CASSELGQVNTEAFF

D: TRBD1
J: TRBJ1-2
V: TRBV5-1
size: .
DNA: TGCGCCAGCAGCACTCTGGACAGGGGAGGTGGCTACACCTTC
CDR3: CASSTLDRGGGYTF

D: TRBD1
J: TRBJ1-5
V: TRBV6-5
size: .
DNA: TGTGCCAGCAGTCGGACAGGGGGCGCGGATCAGCCCCAGCATTTT
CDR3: CASSRTGGADQPQHF

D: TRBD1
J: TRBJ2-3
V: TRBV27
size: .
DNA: TGTGCCAGCAGCCCGACAGGGGGTGGCACAGATACGCAGTATTTT
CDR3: CASSPTGGGTDTQYF

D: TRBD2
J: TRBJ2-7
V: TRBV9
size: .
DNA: TGTGCCAGCAGCGTAGCTACGTGGGGTAGCGGGAGAAGATACGAGCAGTACTTC
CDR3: CASSVATWGSGRRYEQYF

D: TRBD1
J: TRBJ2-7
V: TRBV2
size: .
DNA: TGTGCCAGCAGGGCCCAGGGGGTGTACGAGCAGTACTTC
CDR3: CASRAQGVYEQYF

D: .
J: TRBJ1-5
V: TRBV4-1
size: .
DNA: TGCGCCAGCAGTCGGAACGGGGATGTGCAGCCCCAGCATTTT
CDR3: CASSRNGDVQPQHF

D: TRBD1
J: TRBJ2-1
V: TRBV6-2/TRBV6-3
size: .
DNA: TGTGCCAGCAGTTACCCCCGGGACAGGGCGTACAATGAGCAGTTCTTC
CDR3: CASSYPRDRAYNEQFF

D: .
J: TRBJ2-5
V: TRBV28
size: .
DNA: TGTGCCAGCAGTTTAGAGCCCCAGGGTGGTCAAGAGACCCAGTACTTC
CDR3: CASSLEPQGGQETQYF

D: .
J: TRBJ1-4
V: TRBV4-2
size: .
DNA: TGTGCCAGCAGCCAAGCCTCTCAGGTGGGGGGAGAAAAACTGTTTTTT
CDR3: CASSQASQVGGEKLFF

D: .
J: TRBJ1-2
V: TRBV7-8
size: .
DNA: TGTGCCAGCAGCTTAAGGCAGGGCTATGGCTACACCTTC
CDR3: CASSLRQGYGYTF

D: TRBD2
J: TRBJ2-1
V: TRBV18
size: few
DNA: TGTGCCAGCTCACCACCGGGTCTAGCGGGCCACAATGAGCAGTTCTTC
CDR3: CASSPPGLAGHNEQFF

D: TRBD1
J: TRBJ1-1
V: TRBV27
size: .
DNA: TGTGCCAGCAGTCCTGTGACAGGGCCGCCCACTGAAGCTTTCTTT
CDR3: CASSPVTGPPTEAFF

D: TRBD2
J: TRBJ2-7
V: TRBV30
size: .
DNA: TGTGCCTCACGGGAAGCGGGAGGGGTTGAGCAGTACTTC
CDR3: CASREAGGVEQYF

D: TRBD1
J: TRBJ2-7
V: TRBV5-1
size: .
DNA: TGCGCCAGCAGCTTCGGATCCGGGACAGGGGGCTACGAGCAGTACTTC
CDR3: CASSFGSGTGGYEQYF